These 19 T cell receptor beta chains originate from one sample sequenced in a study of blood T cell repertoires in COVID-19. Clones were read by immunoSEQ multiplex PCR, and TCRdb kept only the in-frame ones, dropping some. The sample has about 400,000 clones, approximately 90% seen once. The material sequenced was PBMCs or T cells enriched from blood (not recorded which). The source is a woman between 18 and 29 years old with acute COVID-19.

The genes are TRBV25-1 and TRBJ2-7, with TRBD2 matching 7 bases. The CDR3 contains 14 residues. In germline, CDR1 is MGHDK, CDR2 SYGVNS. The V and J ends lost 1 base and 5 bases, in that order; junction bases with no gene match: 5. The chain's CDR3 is CASSESRGDHEQYF. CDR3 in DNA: TGTGCCAGCAGTGAATCCCGGGGGGACCACGAGCAGTACTTC.

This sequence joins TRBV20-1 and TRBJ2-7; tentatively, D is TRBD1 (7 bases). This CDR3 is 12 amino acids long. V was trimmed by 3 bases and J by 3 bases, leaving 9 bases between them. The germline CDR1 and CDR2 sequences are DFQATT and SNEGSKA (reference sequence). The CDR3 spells CSASQGGYEQYF. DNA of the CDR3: TGCAGTGCTAGTCAGGGGGGCTACGAGCAGTACTTC.

CDR3 in DNA: TGTGCCAGCAGTTTTCTAGCGGAGAGCACAGATACGCAGTATTTT. Its protein is CASSFLAESTDTQYF. The chain links TRBV27 to TRBJ2-3; 7 nucleotides align to TRBD2. V shed 3 bases and J 0 bases; nucleotides not matched to a gene: 3. The CDR3 contains 15 residues. The V gene's germline CDR1 is MNHEY and CDR2 SMNVEV (reference sequence).

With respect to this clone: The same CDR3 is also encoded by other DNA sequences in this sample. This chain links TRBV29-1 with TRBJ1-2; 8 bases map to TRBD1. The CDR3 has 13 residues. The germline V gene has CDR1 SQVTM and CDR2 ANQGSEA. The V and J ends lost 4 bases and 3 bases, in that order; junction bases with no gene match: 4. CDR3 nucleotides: TGCAGCGTTGCAGGGGGCGAAGACTATGGCTACACCTTC. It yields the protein CSVAGGEDYGYTF.

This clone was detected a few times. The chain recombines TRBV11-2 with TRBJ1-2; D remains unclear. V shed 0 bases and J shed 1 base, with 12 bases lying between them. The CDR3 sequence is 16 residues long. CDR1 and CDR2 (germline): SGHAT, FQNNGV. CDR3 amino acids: CASSLDVYLDNYGYTF. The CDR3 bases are TGTGCCAGCAGCTTAGATGTCTATCTCGATAACTATGGCTACACCTTC.

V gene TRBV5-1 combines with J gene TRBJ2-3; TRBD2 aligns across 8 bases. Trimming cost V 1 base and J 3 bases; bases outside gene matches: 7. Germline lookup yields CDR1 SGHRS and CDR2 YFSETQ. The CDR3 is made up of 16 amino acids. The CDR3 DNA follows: TGCGCCAGCAGCTTGTCCGGCGGGGGGAGTACAGATACGCAGTATTTT. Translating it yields CASSLSGGGSTDTQYF.

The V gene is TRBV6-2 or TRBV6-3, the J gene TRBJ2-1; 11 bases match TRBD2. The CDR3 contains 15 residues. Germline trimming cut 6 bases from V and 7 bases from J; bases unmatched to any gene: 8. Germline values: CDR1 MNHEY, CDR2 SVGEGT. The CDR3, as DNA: TGTGCCAGCAGCACTACTAGCGGGGGCTATAATGAGCAGTTCTTC. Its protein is CASSTTSGGYNEQFF.

The CDR3 loop reads CASSFPGGSNTEAFF. CDR3 DNA sequence: TGTGCCAGCAGCTTCCCGGGGGGGTCGAACACTGAAGCTTTCTTT. V gene TRBV5-8 combines with J gene TRBJ1-1; a possible D gene is TRBD1 (5 bases). This CDR3 has 15 amino acids. Germline V gene sequence: CDR1 SGHTS, CDR2 YDEGEE. V lost 2 bases to trimming and J lost 1 base, with 12 bases between them.

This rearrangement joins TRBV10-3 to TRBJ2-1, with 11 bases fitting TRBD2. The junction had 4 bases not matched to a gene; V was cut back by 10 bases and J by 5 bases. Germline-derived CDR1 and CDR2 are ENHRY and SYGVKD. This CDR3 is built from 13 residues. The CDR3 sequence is CATGTSGDNEQFF. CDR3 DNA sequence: TGTGCCACCGGGACTAGCGGAGACAATGAGCAGTTCTTC.

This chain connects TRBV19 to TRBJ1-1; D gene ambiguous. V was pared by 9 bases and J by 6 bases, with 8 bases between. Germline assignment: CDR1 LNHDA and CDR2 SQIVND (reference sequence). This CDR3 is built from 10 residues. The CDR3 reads CARWRAEAFF. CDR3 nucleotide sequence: TGTGCCAGATGGAGGGCTGAAGCTTTCTTT.

CDR3 in DNA: TGTGCCAGCCATACACTCCCCGGGACAGGCAAGGGGGGCTACACCTTC. It specifies CASHTLPGTGKGGYTF. The chain recombines TRBV28 with TRBJ1-2; TRBD1 matches 8 bases. V gave up 8 bases and J gave up 8 bases; unmatched junction bases: 19. Per germline, CDR1 MDHEN and CDR2 SYDVKM. The CDR3 sequence is 16 residues long.

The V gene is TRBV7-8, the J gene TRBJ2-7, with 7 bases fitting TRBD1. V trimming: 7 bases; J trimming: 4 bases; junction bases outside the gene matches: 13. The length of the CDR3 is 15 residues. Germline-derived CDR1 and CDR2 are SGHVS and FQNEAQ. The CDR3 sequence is CASNIGDDREYEQYF. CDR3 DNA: TGTGCCAGCAACATAGGCGACGACAGGGAATACGAGCAGTACTTC. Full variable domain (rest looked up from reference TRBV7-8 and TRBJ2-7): GAGVSQSPRYKVAKRGQDVALRCDPISGHVSLFWYQQALGQGPEFLTYFQNEAQLDKSGLPSDRFFAERPEGSVSTLKIQRTQQEDSAVYLCASNIGDDREYEQYFGPGTRLTVT.

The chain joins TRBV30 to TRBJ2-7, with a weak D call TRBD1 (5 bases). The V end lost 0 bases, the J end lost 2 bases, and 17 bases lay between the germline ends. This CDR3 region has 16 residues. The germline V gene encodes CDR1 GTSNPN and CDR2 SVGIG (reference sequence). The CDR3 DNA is TGTGCCTGGAGTGTACTGTACAGGCAAGATACCTACGAGCAGTACTTC. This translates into CAWSVLYRQDTYEQYF.

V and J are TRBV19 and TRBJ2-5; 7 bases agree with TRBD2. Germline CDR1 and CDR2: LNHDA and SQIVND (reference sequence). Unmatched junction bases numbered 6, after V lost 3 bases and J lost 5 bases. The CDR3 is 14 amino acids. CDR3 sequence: CASSMMAGVETQYF. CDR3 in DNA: TGTGCCAGTAGTATGATGGCGGGGGTGGAGACCCAGTACTTC.

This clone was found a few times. Here the CDR3 DNA reads TGTGCCAGCAGTTGGGGACAGGGCCCCTACGAGCAGTACTTC. It specifies CASSWGQGPYEQYF. V is TRBV27 and J is TRBJ2-7; TRBD1 matches at 9 bases. CDR3 length: 14 residues. Germline lookup yields CDR1 MNHEY and CDR2 SMNVEV (reference sequence). Losses at the gene ends were 4 bases for V and 2 bases for J; bases not matched to a gene: 3.

The DNA for the CDR3 is TGTGCCAGCGGACAGGGAACCCACTATGGCTACACCTTC. It is translated as CASGQGTHYGYTF. The rearrangement links TRBV6-6 to TRBJ1-2, with TRBD1 matching 8 bases. There are 13 residues in the CDR3. The germline CDR1 and CDR2 sequences are MNHNY and SVGAGI (reference sequence). Losses at the gene ends were 8 bases for V and 3 bases for J; bases not matched to a gene: 5.

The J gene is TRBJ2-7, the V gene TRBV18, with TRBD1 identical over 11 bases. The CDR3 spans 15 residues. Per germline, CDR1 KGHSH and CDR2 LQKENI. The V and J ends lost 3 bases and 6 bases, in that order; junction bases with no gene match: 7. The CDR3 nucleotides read TGTGCCAGCTCACCCCAGGGACAGGGGGTTGGCGAGCAGTACTTC. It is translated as CASSPQGQGVGEQYF. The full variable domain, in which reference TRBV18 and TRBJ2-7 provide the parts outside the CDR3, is NAGVMQNPRHLVRRRGQEARLRCSPMKGHSHVYWYRQLPEEGLKFMVYLQKENIIDESGMPKERFSAEFPKEGPSILRIQQVVRGDSAAYFCASSPQGQGVGEQYFGPGTRLTVT.

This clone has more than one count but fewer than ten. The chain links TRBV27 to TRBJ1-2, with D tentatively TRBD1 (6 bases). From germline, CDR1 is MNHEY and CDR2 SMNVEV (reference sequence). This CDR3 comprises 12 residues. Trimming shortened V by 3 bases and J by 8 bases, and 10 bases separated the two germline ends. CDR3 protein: CASSLTGRGYTF. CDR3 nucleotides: TGTGCCAGCAGTTTGACAGGTAGAGGCTACACCTTC.

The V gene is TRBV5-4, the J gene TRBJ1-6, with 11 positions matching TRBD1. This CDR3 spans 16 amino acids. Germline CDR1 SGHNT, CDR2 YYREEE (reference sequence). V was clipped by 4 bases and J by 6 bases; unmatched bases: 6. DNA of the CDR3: TGTGCCAGCAGCCCTGGACAGGGGGCGAGTAATTCACCCCTCCACTTT. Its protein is CASSPGQGASNSPLHF.